These T cell receptor beta chains were read from a single sample in a study of blood T cell repertoires in COVID-19. The protocol was immunoSEQ multiplex PCR, while the TCRdb copy is restricted to in-frame clones and leaves out a portion. The data contain 250,000 to 300,000 clones, approximately 90% of them seen just once; the ten biggest clones take up around 2%. Specimen: PBMCs or T cells enriched from blood (not recorded which). The receptors shown here come from a woman in her sixties in a cohort exposed to, infected with or recovered from COVID-19 (not recorded which). CDR3s include the opening cysteine and the closing phenylalanine or tryptophan. Fields, in order: CDR3 DNA, CDR3 protein, J gene, V gene, clone size, D gene. D genes are given only for firm matches. Only part of the rows carry a size: once, few, many, or a class if the clone is expanded.

TGTGCCAGCAGTTTCGGACAAGGCTACATGAACACTGAAGCTTTCTTT CASSFGQGYMNTEAFF TRBJ1-1 TRBV27 - -
TGTGCCAGCAGAGCGGTCCGGGGGGGCAATGAGCAGTTCTTC CASRAVRGGNEQFF TRBJ2-1 TRBV2 - TRBD2
TGTGCCAGCTCACCGGACAGGGAGGATGGCTACACCTTC CASSPDREDGYTF TRBJ1-2 TRBV18 - TRBD1
TGTGCCAGCAGCTACAGCGGGAGGGCAGATACGCAGTATTTT CASSYSGRADTQYF TRBJ2-3 TRBV28 - TRBD2
TGTGCCAGCAGCTCTAGCGGGAGGACCTCAAATACGCAGTATTTT CASSSSGRTSNTQYF TRBJ2-3 TRBV7-2 - TRBD2
TGTGCCAGCACCCCGCGCGGGGATGGAGATACGCAGTATTTT CASTPRGDGDTQYF TRBJ2-3 TRBV7-2 - -
TGTGCCTGGAGTTATAGGACAGGGATTTCTAACTATGGCTACACCTTC CAWSYRTGISNYGYTF TRBJ1-2 TRBV30 - TRBD1
TGCGCCAGCAGCTCCCTTGACCCCACAAGGGGCCCCTACAATGAGCAGTTCTTC CASSSLDPTRGPYNEQFF TRBJ2-1 TRBV5-1 - -
TGTGCCACCAGTGTCCCGGGAGGGTCCGGCGAGCAGTACTTC CATSVPGGSGEQYF TRBJ2-7 TRBV24-1 - TRBD2
TGTGCCAGTAGTAAAGGGGAGGTGTTGGGTTCACCCCTCCACTTT CASSKGEVLGSPLHF TRBJ1-6 TRBV19 - -
TGTGCCAGCAGCGCACAGAACGGTGTTGGAGGCTACACCTTC CASSAQNGVGGYTF TRBJ1-2 TRBV9 few -
TGTGCCAGCAGCCAAGAGACAGTAACTGCTTCACCCCTCCACTTT CASSQETVTASPLHF TRBJ1-6 TRBV4-2 - -
TGTGCCAGCAGCTTAGTTCAAGGGGATAATTCACCCCTCCACTTT CASSLVQGDNSPLHF TRBJ1-6 TRBV7-3 - -
TGCGCCAGCAGCCAAGGCAGGGGATCCATAACCGGGGAGCTGTTTTTT CASSQGRGSITGELFF TRBJ2-2 TRBV4-1 - -
TGTGCCAGCAGCTTAGGAGGGAATCGGACCGGGGAGCTGTTTTTT CASSLGGNRTGELFF TRBJ2-2 TRBV7-9 once -
TGTGCCAGCAGTTTACGTCTCACGGCAGATACGCAGTATTTT CASSLRLTADTQYF TRBJ2-3 TRBV27 - -
TGTGCCAGCAGTTTAATCAGGGAGCCCCAGCATTTT CASSLIREPQHF TRBJ1-5 TRBV28 - -
TGTGCCAGCAGCCAAGGACTAGCGGCCTTCCGTCAGTACTTC CASSQGLAAFRQYF TRBJ2-4 TRBV3-1/TRBV3-2 - TRBD2
TGTGCCAGCAGTTCCCCCTGGGGGGACCCCCCTTACGAGCAGTACTTC CASSSPWGDPPYEQYF TRBJ2-7 TRBV27 - -
TGTGCCACATTGGGCGTCCGTAGCGGGAGGGCCAGTAATGAGCAGTTCTTC CATLGVRSGRASNEQFF TRBJ2-1 TRBV19 - TRBD2
TGTGCCAGCACCGGGGATAGGCAATTAAATGAGCAGTTCTTC CASTGDRQLNEQFF TRBJ2-1 TRBV25-1 - -
TGTGCCAGCAGCTTTTGGGGAGCAAACCAAGAGACCCAGTACTTC CASSFWGANQETQYF TRBJ2-5 TRBV7-2 - -
TGCGCCAGCAGCTTGCCGACTAGCGGGGGACCAGATACGCAGTATTTT CASSLPTSGGPDTQYF TRBJ2-3 TRBV5-1 - TRBD2
TGTGCCAGCAGCGTAGCTACGGGACAGGGTAAAGATACGCAGTATTTT CASSVATGQGKDTQYF TRBJ2-3 TRBV9 - TRBD1
TGTGCCACCAGCATGGACAGGGGGTATGGCTACACCTTC CATSMDRGYGYTF TRBJ1-2 TRBV24-1 - TRBD1
TGTGCTAGCAGCTTAGACAGGGGGGGCAATCAGCCCCAGCATTTT CASSLDRGGNQPQHF TRBJ1-5 TRBV7-7 - TRBD1
TGCGCCAGCAGCCAAGCTGGCAGGGCCAACGTCCTGACTTTC CASSQAGRANVLTF TRBJ2-6 TRBV4-3 - -
TGTGCCAGCAGCTTATCCGGGACTAGCGGGAGAAAGACCCAGTACTTC CASSLSGTSGRKTQYF TRBJ2-5 TRBV7-8 - TRBD2
TGTGCCAGCAGCCAACTCTACAGGGGGGATGAAGCTTTCTTT CASSQLYRGDEAFF TRBJ1-1 TRBV3-1/TRBV3-2 few TRBD1
TGTGCCAGCAGTTTAACATCAACTAATGAAAAACTGTTTTTT CASSLTSTNEKLFF TRBJ1-4 TRBV28 - -
TGTGCCAGCAGTCCTGAGGGGGGACTAGCGCGTACCTACGAGCAGTACTTC CASSPEGGLARTYEQYF TRBJ2-7 TRBV28 - TRBD2
TGTGCCAGCAGTTTCCGCCAAAGCGGGAGCTCGTACGAGCAGTACTTC CASSFRQSGSSYEQYF TRBJ2-7 TRBV27 - TRBD2
TGTGCCAGCAGCTTAGGGGACAGGGGAACTAATGAAAAACTGTTTTTT CASSLGDRGTNEKLFF TRBJ1-4 TRBV7-2 - TRBD1
TGTGCCAGCAGTTTGACAGGGGGCCTAAGCACAGATACGCAGTATTTT CASSLTGGLSTDTQYF TRBJ2-3 TRBV6-5 - TRBD1
TGTGCCAGCAGTCAAGGGGACAGGGGACCAGGGAACACTGAAGCTTTCTTT CASSQGDRGPGNTEAFF TRBJ1-1 TRBV28 - TRBD1
TGTGCCAGCAGCCAAGCAGGACTAGCTGCGTTGTACAATGAGCAGTTCTTC CASSQAGLAALYNEQFF TRBJ2-1 TRBV3-1/TRBV3-2 - TRBD2
TGTGCCAGCAGCTTGAGGACTAGCGGCCAAGAGACCCAGTACTTC CASSLRTSGQETQYF TRBJ2-5 TRBV5-4 few TRBD2
TGTGCCAGCAGACGACAGGGGACTGAAGCTTTCTTT CASRRQGTEAFF TRBJ1-1 TRBV28 once TRBD1
TGTGCCAGCAGCTTAGTGGCTTCGAAGTTGCAGTTCTTC CASSLVASKLQFF TRBJ2-1 TRBV7-2 - -
TGCGCCAGCAGCCAAGCCAGGACTATAAGGGGCGAGCAGTACTTC CASSQARTIRGEQYF TRBJ2-7 TRBV4-1 - -
TGTGCCACCGCGCGGGAATCCTACAATGAGCAGTTCTTC CATARESYNEQFF TRBJ2-1 TRBV24-1 - -
TGTGCCAGCAGTTCCAGGGTAGAGAATCAGCCCCAGCATTTT CASSSRVENQPQHF TRBJ1-5 TRBV6-5 - -
TGCAGCGTGAGGGGACAGGTTGGCTATGGCTACACCTTC CSVRGQVGYGYTF TRBJ1-2 TRBV29-1 - TRBD1
TGTGCCAGCAGCAATCAGGGGGCGGGTGGTACGCAGTATTTT CASSNQGAGGTQYF TRBJ2-3 TRBV11-3 - TRBD1
TGTGCCAGCAGGACAGGGGCCGTTGGAAACACCATATATTTT CASRTGAVGNTIYF TRBJ1-3 TRBV6-5 - TRBD1
TGTGCCAGCAGACGTACAGGGAGTAACGAGCAGTACTTC CASRRTGSNEQYF TRBJ2-7 TRBV27 - -
TGTGCCAGCAGCGAGGGCAGGGGGACTGCGAACACCGGGGAGCTGTTTTTT CASSEGRGTANTGELFF TRBJ2-2 TRBV9 - -
TGTGCCAGCAGCCAAGCGGACAGACGCTACTCTGGGGCCAACGTCCTGACTTTC CASSQADRRYSGANVLTF TRBJ2-6 TRBV3-1/TRBV3-2 - -